This passage covers 13 T cell receptor beta chains from one sample sequenced in a study of metastatic and nonmetastatic thyroid tumors. TCRdb reassembled clones from the PCR reads with MiXCR. Among fewer than 40,000 clones listed, 30% to 40% were seen once. Each patient went into thyroid surgery without having received any treatment. The specimen was tumor tissue. These receptor sequences come from a female donor with papillary thyroid cancer or a benign thyroid nodule (not recorded which). Some clones in this sample may be carry-over from other donors' samples.

This clone has just a few counts. V is TRBV7-2 and J is TRBJ1-2; D not resolved. CDR1 SGHTA and CDR2 FQGNSA come from the germline V gene. V shed 2 bases and J shed 8 bases, with 9 bases lying between them. The CDR3 sequence is 12 residues long. CDR3 loop: CASSLISIGYTF. The CDR3 DNA is TGTGCCAGCAGCTTAATCTCTATCGGCTACACCTTC.

The chain joins TRBV19 to TRBJ2-7, with TRBD1 identical over 12 bases. J lost 7 bases, V lost 4 bases, and 11 bases had no gene match. The CDR3 length is 16 residues. Germline V lookup: CDR1 LNHDA, CDR2 SQIVND (reference sequence). CDR3 region: CASSTIPGQGAREQYF. The DNA of the CDR3 is TGTGCCAGTAGTACTATACCGGGACAGGGGGCTAGGGAGCAGTACTTC.

This chain links TRBV11-1 with TRBJ2-7, with a weak D call TRBD2 (6 bases). Trimming shortened V by 5 bases and J by 3 bases, and 20 bases separated the two germline ends. The CDR3 spans 16 residues. The germline gives CDR1 SGHAT, CDR2 FQDESV (reference sequence). The CDR3 DNA follows: TGTGCCAGCAGCCCATTGGACGGGGACTCGAACTACGAGCAGTACTTC. Amino acid sequence: CASSPLDGDSNYEQYF.

This clone came up a few times. This rearrangement joins TRBV19 to TRBJ2-3; D could derive from TRBD1 or TRBD2 (5 bases each). With 9 bases removed from V and 5 bases from J, the gap between germline ends came to 15 bases. The CDR3 is made up of 13 amino acids. Germline V gene sequence: CDR1 LNHDA, CDR2 SQIVND (reference sequence). The CDR3 nucleotides are TGTGCCAGCGTACGGGACCGGGGAGATACGCAGTATTTT. Encoded protein: CASVRDRGDTQYF.

With regard to this clone: A read error may account for a junction end that differs from germline. V gene TRBV11-2 combines with J gene TRBJ2-3; D is tentatively TRBD1 or TRBD2 (5 bases each). Germline loops: CDR1 SGHAT, CDR2 FQNNGV. This CDR3 comprises 16 residues. The CDR3 bases are TGCGCCAGCAGCTTACAGGTAGCGCAGCTCTCAGATACGCAGTATTTT. It translates to CASSLQVAQLSDTQYF. The entire variable domain, with the rest obtained from reference TRBV11-2 and TRBJ2-3, is as follows: EAGVAQSPRYKIIEKRQSVAFWCNPISGHATLYWYQQILGQGPKLLIQFQNNGVVDDSQLPKDRFSAERLKGVDSTLKIQPAKLEDSAVYLCASSLQVAQLSDTQYFGPGTRLTVL.

There are a few counts of this clone. The V and J genes are TRBV6-1 and TRBJ1-5; TRBD1 matches 9 bases. The germline gives CDR1 MNHNS, CDR2 SASEGT. CDR3 size: 13 residues. V shed 6 bases and J 11 bases; nucleotides not matched to a gene: 8. CDR3 sequence: CASSRDRAWSQHF. Here the CDR3 DNA reads TGTGCCAGCAGCAGGGACAGGGCATGGTCCCAGCATTTT.

The chain joins TRBV27 to TRBJ2-1, with 13 bases matching TRBD2. CDR3 size: 16 residues. Germline V gene data show CDR1 as MNHEY and CDR2 as SMNVEV (reference sequence). J lost 10 bases, V lost 5 bases, and 11 bases had no gene match. The CDR3 bases are TGTGCCAGCAGTCCTCGACTAGCGGGGGGTGGGGGGGAGCAGTTCTTC. It codes for CASSPRLAGGGGEQFF.

This clone has just a few counts. The chain couples TRBV2 to TRBJ2-5; 8 bases are a match to TRBD2. CDR3 length: 15 amino acids. Germline V gene data show CDR1 as SNHLY and CDR2 as FYNNEI. The V segment lost 4 bases and the J segment 5 bases; nucleotides outside the gene matches: 9. The CDR3 here is CASSGGAGGGETQYF. CDR3 in DNA: TGTGCCAGCAGTGGAGGGGCGGGAGGCGGGGAGACCCAGTACTTC.

This chain links TRBV20-1 with TRBJ1-2, with 7 bases that match TRBD1. CDR1 is DFQATT, CDR2 SNEGSKA, per germline (reference sequence). This CDR3 comprises 14 residues. V gave up 3 bases and J gave up 6 bases; unmatched junction bases: 10. This CDR3 is CSASHDEGANGYTF. The CDR3 DNA is TGCAGTGCTAGCCACGATGAGGGGGCGAATGGCTACACCTTC.

This chain uses TRBV5-1 with TRBJ2-3; 14 bases fit TRBD2. J lost 5 bases, V lost 4 bases, and 9 bases had no gene match. Germline lookup yields CDR1 SGHRS and CDR2 YFSETQ. The CDR3 covers 17 residues. This CDR3 is CASSDTVGLAGGDTQYF. The CDR3 DNA reads TGCGCCAGCAGCGACACAGTTGGACTAGCGGGAGGAGATACGCAGTATTTT.

This clone was picked up a small number of times. The rearrangement links TRBV6-2 or TRBV6-3 to TRBJ2-1; D could derive from TRBD1 or TRBD2 (5 bases each). The germline gives CDR1 MNHEY, CDR2 SVGEGT. The V gene lost 2 bases and the J gene lost 8 bases, with 16 bases spanning the gap. The CDR3 loop spans 15 amino acids. This chain's CDR3 is CASSYPGAVVHEQFF. In DNA, the CDR3 is TGTGCCAGCAGTTACCCCGGGGCCGTAGTGCATGAGCAGTTCTTC.

V is TRBV7-8 and J is TRBJ2-3; D unresolved. The CDR3 is 14 residues long. Germline V gene data show CDR1 as SGHVS and CDR2 as FQNEAQ. Trimming took 6 bases from V and 3 from J, leaving 13 bases between them. The CDR3 DNA reads as TGTGCCAGCAGTAAGGGTTTCCAAACAGATACGCAGTATTTT. Encoded protein: CASSKGFQTDTQYF.

There are a few counts of this clone. A much larger clone differs by one base, so this may be a read error. V and J are TRBV20-1 and TRBJ2-7; D remains ambiguous. This CDR3 is 12 amino acids long. Germline lookup yields CDR1 DFQATT and CDR2 SNEGSKA (reference sequence). V lost 7 bases to trimming and J lost 0 bases, with 10 bases between them. For the CDR3, the DNA is TGCAGTGTTAGCCCAGCCTCCTACGAGCAGTACTTC. Translation: CSVSPASYEQYF.